The 21 T cell receptor beta chains reported below all come from one sample, sequenced in a study of T cell changes during pregnancy in multiple sclerosis. The assay was immunoSEQ multiplex PCR, and TCRdb's table has in-frame clones only and misses some. This table holds fewer than 130,000 clones, more than 85% found once. Specimen: peripheral blood, collected after pregnancy. Source of these receptors: a female donor with multiple sclerosis, enrolled in a pregnancy study.

The V call is TRBV5-1, the J call TRBJ2-1, with 9 bases that match TRBD1. This CDR3 has 15 amino acids. Germline V gives CDR1 SGHRS, CDR2 YFSETQ. Losses at the gene ends were 4 bases for V and 5 bases for J; bases not matched to a gene: 7. The DNA of the CDR3 is TGCGCCAGCAGCCCCGGGACAGGGAACCACAATGAGCAGTTCTTC. The encoded protein is CASSPGTGNHNEQFF.

V is TRBV10-3 and J is TRBJ2-3, with TRBD2 identical over 10 bases. The length of the CDR3 is 13 residues. The germline V gene has CDR1 ENHRY and CDR2 SYGVKD. V trimming: 8 bases; J trimming: 4 bases; junction bases outside the gene matches: 3. In DNA form, the CDR3 reads TGTGCCATCGAAGCGGGAGGGGCAGATACGCAGTATTTT. Residues: CAIEAGGADTQYF.

The chain couples TRBV2 to TRBJ1-2; perhaps TRBD1 as D (6 bases). V was clipped by 8 bases and J by 3 bases, with 22 bases between them. The CDR3 extends over 16 amino acids. Germline V gives CDR1 SNHLY, CDR2 FYNNEI. CDR3 coding DNA: TGTGCCAGCCGACAGGAAACCTCCCGGGGTCACTATGGCTACACCTTC. Translation: CASRQETSRGHYGYTF.

The chain is built from TRBV6-5 and TRBJ1-4; 7 bases match TRBD1. Trimming at V came to 4 bases and at J to 14 bases, leaving 19 bases not matched to a gene. Germline CDR1 reads MNHEY; CDR2 reads SVGAGI. This CDR3 comprises 16 residues. The CDR3 is CASSSATTGPFFGLFF. The CDR3 nucleotides read TGTGCCAGCAGTTCAGCCACGACAGGGCCCTTTTTTGGGCTGTTTTTT.

The chain has TRBV6-5 and TRBJ1-2; D unresolved. The CDR3 is 14 amino acids. Deletions cut 4 bases from V and 1 base from J, with 10 bases between. Germline V gene data show CDR1 as MNHEY and CDR2 as SVGAGI. DNA of the CDR3: TGTGCCAGCAGTTCCCTAGCTGGTAACTATGGCTACACCTTC. This gives the protein CASSSLAGNYGYTF.

This clone was observed once. The chain links TRBV10-2 to TRBJ1-1; D is uncertain. The germline V and J ends were trimmed by 8 bases and 5 bases, with 9 bases remaining between them. Per germline, CDR1 WSHSY and CDR2 SAAADI. The CDR3 has 11 amino acids. CDR3 in DNA: TGCGCCAGCCTTGGGCAGACTGAAGCTTTCTTT. Its protein product is CASLGQTEAFF.

The V gene is TRBV9, the J gene TRBJ1-1; tentatively, D is TRBD1 (5 bases). The CDR3 extends over 14 amino acids. Trimming took 2 bases from V and 6 from J, leaving 14 bases between them. CDR1 is SGDLS and CDR2 is YYNGEE in the germline V gene. The CDR3 protein is CASSVTALNAEAFF. CDR3 in DNA: TGTGCCAGCAGCGTGACAGCCCTCAACGCTGAAGCTTTCTTT.

This clone occurred once. The J gene is TRBJ1-1, the V gene TRBV19, with D maybe TRBD1 (6 bases). Germline assignment: CDR1 LNHDA and CDR2 SQIVND (reference sequence). With 0 bases removed from V and 7 bases from J, the gap between germline ends came to 15 bases. The CDR3 runs to 15 residues. The chain's CDR3 is CASSIDGRGAGEAFF. The CDR3 DNA reads as TGTGCCAGTAGTATAGACGGCAGGGGCGCGGGTGAAGCTTTCTTT.

The rearrangement uses TRBV5-4 and TRBJ2-7; 9 bases are a match to TRBD1. V lost 2 bases to trimming and J lost 8 bases; unmatched junction nucleotides: 11. In germline, CDR1 is SGHNT, CDR2 YYREEE (reference sequence). The CDR3 is 15 residues long. In nucleotides, the CDR3 is TGTGCCAGCAGCTTCGAGACAGGGGGTGGTAATCAGCAGTACTTC. Amino acids: CASSFETGGGNQQYF. Full variable domain (rest looked up from reference TRBV5-4 and TRBJ2-7): ETGVTQSPTHLIKTRGQQVTLRCSSQSGHNTVSWYQQALGQGPQFIFQYYREEENGRGNFPPRFSGLQFPNYSSELNVNALELDDSALYLCASSFETGGGNQQYFGPGTRLTVT.

J is TRBJ1-1 and V is TRBV11-1, with 8 bases aligning to TRBD1. The V segment lost 5 bases and the J segment 10 bases; nucleotides outside the gene matches: 18. CDR3 length: 16 amino acids. Germline assignment: CDR1 SGHAT and CDR2 FQDESV (reference sequence). The CDR3 nucleotides read TGTGCCAGCAGCCTGGGACAGGACCCCTCTAGCCGGAGAGCTTTCTTT. Translating gives CASSLGQDPSSRRAFF. The full variable domain, completed using reference TRBV11-1 and TRBJ1-1, is EAEVAQSPRYKITEKSQAVAFWCDPISGHATLYWYRQILGQGPELLVQFQDESVVDDSQLPKDRFSAERLKGVDSTLKIQPAELGDSAMYLCASSLGQDPSSRRAFFGQGTRLTVV.

This clone appeared a single time. This chain uses TRBV4-1 with TRBJ2-3; perhaps TRBD2 as D (6 bases). The CDR3 has 17 residues. From germline, CDR1 is MGHRA and CDR2 YSYEKL. The germline V and J ends were trimmed by 1 base and 0 bases, with 14 bases remaining between them. For the CDR3, the DNA is TGCGCCAGCAGCCAAGTCCCCACTAGCCGTAGCACAGATACGCAGTATTTT. Its translation is CASSQVPTSRSTDTQYF.

This clone was seen a handful of times. The chain uses TRBV7-9 and TRBJ1-1, with 7 bases matching TRBD1. J was trimmed by 0 bases and V by 3 bases; bases with no gene match: 4. Germline V lookup: CDR1 SEHNR, CDR2 FQNEAQ (reference sequence). This CDR3 is built from 15 residues. The CDR3 sequence: CASSFYRGMNTEAFF. The CDR3 coding sequence is TGTGCCAGCAGCTTCTACAGGGGTATGAACACTGAAGCTTTCTTT.

The chain links TRBV9 to TRBJ1-2; D might be TRBD1 (5 bases). This CDR3 is built from 15 residues. Germline V gene data show CDR1 as SGDLS and CDR2 as YYNGEE. V gave up 0 bases and J gave up 3 bases, with 12 bases separating them. CDR3 DNA: TGTGCCAGCAGCGTAGAATCAGGGATAGACTATGGCTACACCTTC. Residues: CASSVESGIDYGYTF.

V usage is TRBV6-6 and J usage is TRBJ1-2; D may be TRBD1 (5 bases). Germline V gene data show CDR1 as MNHNY and CDR2 as SVGAGI (reference sequence). V gave up 6 bases and J gave up 1 base, with 9 bases separating them. There are 13 residues in the CDR3. CDR3 bases: TGTGCCAGCAGCAGACAGATTAACTATGGCTACACCTTC. Translation: CASSRQINYGYTF.

This clone was counted a single time. This rearrangement joins TRBV14 to TRBJ2-7; possibly TRBD2 for D (7 bases). The CDR3 contains 16 residues. Trimming removed 3 bases from V and 6 bases from J, with 21 bases in between. Germline V gives CDR1 SGHDN, CDR2 FVKESK. The CDR3 nucleotides are TGTGCCAGCAGCCAGCGGACTGGGACTAAGGGGGGCGAGCAGTACTTC. It yields the protein CASSQRTGTKGGEQYF.

The chain employs TRBV19 and TRBJ1-2, with TRBD1 as a possible D gene (5 bases). The CDR3 runs to 15 residues. Trimming pared 8 bases from V and 2 bases from J, leaving 18 bases between. Germline assignment: CDR1 LNHDA and CDR2 SQIVND (reference sequence). CDR3 in DNA: TGTGCCAGTCTCCTCGTGAGGGGAGGAAACTATGGCTACACCTTC. This translates into CASLLVRGGNYGYTF.

The chain is built from TRBV5-3 and TRBJ1-2; D gene unclear. TRBV5-3 is filed as an ORF, its function uncertain. This CDR3 contains 16 residues. The ends were cut back, 1 base at V and 1 base at J, with 14 bases in the middle. The CDR3 DNA reads TGTGCCAGAAGCTTGAGCGGGCTCCCATTTAACTATGGCTACACCTTC. It encodes CARSLSGLPFNYGYTF.

Here the CDR3 DNA reads TGTGCCAGCAGCTCCGGGACTAGCCCGTACCAAGAGACCCAGTACTTC. It is translated as CASSSGTSPYQETQYF. This chain links TRBV7-6 with TRBJ2-5; TRBD2 agrees at 9 bases. The germline V gene has CDR1 SGHVS and CDR2 FNYEAQ. J was trimmed by 0 bases and V by 4 bases; bases with no gene match: 6. This CDR3 has 16 amino acids. Combining the CDR3 with reference TRBV7-6 and TRBJ2-5 gives the whole variable domain GAGVSQSPRYKVTKRGQDVALRCDPISGHVSLYWYRQALGQGPEFLTYFNYEAQQDKSGLPNDRFSAERPEGSISTLTIQRTEQRDSAMYRCASSSGTSPYQETQYFGPGTRLLVL.

This clone was recorded once. V and J are TRBV19 and TRBJ1-4; D is uncertain. CDR3 length equals 12 residues. Germline CDR1 is LNHDA and CDR2 is SQIVND (reference sequence). Trimming pared 2 bases from V and 11 bases from J, leaving 9 bases between. The CDR3 loop is CASSITQSKLFF. As DNA, the CDR3 is TGTGCCAGTAGTATAACCCAGTCGAAACTGTTTTTT.

The chain has TRBV5-6 and TRBJ1-1; D may be TRBD1 (5 bases). This CDR3 is built from 13 residues. The germline CDR1 and CDR2 sequences are SGHDT and YYEEEE. V was cut by 0 bases and J by 8 bases, with 11 bases left in between. CDR3 in DNA: TGTGCCAGCAGCTTGGGGACATTTGGGGAAGCTTTCTTT. It encodes CASSLGTFGEAFF.

V is TRBV29-1 and J is TRBJ2-2; 7 nucleotides agree with TRBD1. J lost 7 bases, V lost 7 bases, and 9 bases had no gene match. CDR1 and CDR2 (germline): SQVTM, ANQGSEA. The CDR3 runs to 13 residues. CDR3 nucleotides: TGCAGCGGATCGACAGGGTCTCACGGGGAGCTGTTTTTT. It encodes CSGSTGSHGELFF.